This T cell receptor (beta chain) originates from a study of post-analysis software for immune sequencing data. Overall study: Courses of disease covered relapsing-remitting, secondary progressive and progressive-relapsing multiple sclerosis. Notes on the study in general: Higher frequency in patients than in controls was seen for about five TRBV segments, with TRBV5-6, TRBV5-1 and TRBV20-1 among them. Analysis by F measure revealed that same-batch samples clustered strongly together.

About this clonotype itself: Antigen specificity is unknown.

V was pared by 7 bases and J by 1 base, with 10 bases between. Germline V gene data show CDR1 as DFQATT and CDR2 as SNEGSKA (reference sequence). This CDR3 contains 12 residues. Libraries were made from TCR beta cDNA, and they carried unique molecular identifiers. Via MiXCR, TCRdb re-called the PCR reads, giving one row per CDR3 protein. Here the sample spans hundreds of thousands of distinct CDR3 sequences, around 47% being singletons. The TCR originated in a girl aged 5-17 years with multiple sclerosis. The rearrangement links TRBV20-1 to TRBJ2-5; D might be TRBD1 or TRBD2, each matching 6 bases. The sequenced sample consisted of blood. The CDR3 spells CSVWGAQETQYF. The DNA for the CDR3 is TGCAGTGTGTGGGGGGCCCAAGAGACCCAGTACTTC.